This T cell receptor (beta chain) was found in a study of beta chain features in type 1 diabetes. Study-wide background: Researchers looked at fewer than 120,000,000 sorted cells across all samples. The study, taken as a whole, reports: At VDJ recombination sites, type 1 diabetes patients had fewer insertions and more deleted nucleotides. In patients and controls equally, PCR might favor templates that are shorter.

The germline V gene encodes CDR1 MNHNS and CDR2 SASEGT. Trimming at V came to 6 bases and at J to 2 bases, leaving 5 bases not matched to a gene. The CDR3 sequence is 15 residues long. Per donor, one heparinised blood draw averaged approximately 120 mL. The whole isolated RNA underwent reverse transcription, so sequencing captured expressed TCRB transcripts. This table comes from immunoSEQ multiplex PCR, and its TCRdb copy is limited to in-frame clones, with some not included. This table has just under 150,000 clones, around 9.3% appearing once. A few counts support this clone. Its antigen remains unidentified.

This TCR was recovered from a young man in good health. This chain connects TRBV6-1 to TRBJ2-3, with 10 bases matching TRBD1. Sequenced input: naive CD4+ T cells from blood. The CDR3 bases are TGTGCCAGCAGCCGGGGACAGGGGTTCACAGATACGCAGTATTTT. Its protein is CASSRGQGFTDTQYF.